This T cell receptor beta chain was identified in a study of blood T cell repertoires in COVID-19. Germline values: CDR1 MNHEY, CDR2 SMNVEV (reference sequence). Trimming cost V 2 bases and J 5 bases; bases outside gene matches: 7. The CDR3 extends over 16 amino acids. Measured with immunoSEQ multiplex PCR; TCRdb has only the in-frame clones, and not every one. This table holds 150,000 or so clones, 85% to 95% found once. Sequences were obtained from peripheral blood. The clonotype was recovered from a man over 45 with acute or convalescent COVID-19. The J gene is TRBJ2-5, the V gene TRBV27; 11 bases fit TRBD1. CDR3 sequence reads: CASSLLDRGLWETQYF. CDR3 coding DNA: TGTGCCAGCAGTTTACTGGACAGGGGGCTGTGGGAGACCCAGTACTTC.